The 32 T cell receptor beta chains reported below all come from one sample, sequenced in a study of OX40 agonist ivuxolimab in advanced cancers. Library creation used the immunoSEQ multiplex PCR assay. The table was pulled from immuneACCESS by TCRdb, which kept in-frame rearrangements only. Such tables lose some clones; where checked, under half of the loss comes from unresolved V genes, and the rest has no known cause. The sample data list 59,000 or so clones, and around 87% of these were observed just once. The ten largest clones take up 0.37% of the sample. The source was CD4+ or CD8+ T cells sorted from blood, collected in a trial of the OX40 agonist ivuxolimab. These receptors were obtained from an adult with an advanced solid tumor such as melanoma, head and neck, liver or kidney cancer.

This clone was observed a few times. The chain recombines TRBV19 with TRBJ1-2; 11 nucleotides agree with TRBD1. This CDR3 has 14 residues. Germline assignment: CDR1 LNHDA and CDR2 SQIVND (reference sequence). Trimming at V came to 0 bases and at J to 7 bases, leaving 1 base not matched to a gene. The CDR3 sequence: CASSIEDRGLGYTF. DNA for the CDR3: TGTGCCAGTAGTATAGAGGACAGGGGGCTTGGCTACACCTTC.

V and J are TRBV2 and TRBJ2-5; no reliable D call. The V and J ends lost 6 bases and 5 bases respectively, with 13 bases between them. CDR1 and CDR2 from the germline V gene are SNHLY and FYNNEI. CDR3 length equals 13 residues. For the CDR3, the DNA is TGTGCCAGCAGCCGGCTAGTCGGGGAGACCCAGTACTTC. Its protein product is CASSRLVGETQYF.

The gene calls are TRBV2 and TRBJ2-7, with D tentatively TRBD2 (6 bases). This CDR3 region has 13 residues. Trimming took off 8 bases at V and 6 bases at J, with 17 bases between the two ends. Per the germline V gene, CDR1 is SNHLY and CDR2 is FYNNEI. DNA for the CDR3: TGTGCCAGCGGGGGGTACGGGGAGGCCGAGCAGTACTTC. Translation gives CASGGYGEAEQYF. The full variable domain, in which reference TRBV2 and TRBJ2-7 provide the parts outside the CDR3, is EPEVTQTPSHQVTQMGQEVILRCVPISNHLYFYWYRQILGQKVEFLVSFYNNEISEKSEIFDDQFSVERPDGSNFTLKIRSTKLEDSAMYFCASGGYGEAEQYFGPGTRLTVT.

V gene TRBV18 combines with J gene TRBJ2-7; 9 nucleotides match TRBD2. V dropped 1 base and J dropped 7; count of bases not matched to a gene: 14. This CDR3 is 17 amino acids long. From germline, CDR1 is KGHSH and CDR2 LQKENI. CDR3 residues: CASSPRGLASAEWEQYF. As DNA, the CDR3 is TGTGCCAGCTCACCACGAGGACTAGCGTCGGCGGAGTGGGAGCAGTACTTC.

This clone appeared once. This chain uses TRBV6-1 with TRBJ2-3, with D perhaps TRBD1 (6 bases). Trimming took off 8 bases at V and 2 bases at J, with 11 bases between the two ends. CDR3 size: 13 residues. CDR1 is MNHNS and CDR2 is SASEGT in the germline V gene. CDR3 coding DNA: TGTGCCAGCTCCGGACAGCACACAGATACGCAGTATTTT. This translates into CASSGQHTDTQYF.

The genes are TRBV5-1 and TRBJ2-1; D may be TRBD1 (6 bases). This CDR3 is 15 amino acids long. Trimming stripped 0 bases from V and 7 bases from J, with 14 bases between. Looked up from germline, CDR1 is SGHRS and CDR2 is YFSETQ. CDR3 DNA: TGCGCCAGCAGCTTGGGGGGCTACAGGGTAAATGAGCAGTTCTTC. Its translation: CASSLGGYRVNEQFF.

The rearrangement uses TRBV6-6 and TRBJ1-1, with 9 bases identical to TRBD1. Germline V gives CDR1 MNHNY, CDR2 SVGAGI (reference sequence). This CDR3 has 15 amino acids. Losses at the gene ends were 6 bases for V and 5 bases for J; bases not matched to a gene: 10. The CDR3, as DNA: TGTGCCAGCAGCTTCGTACAGGGGGCAGGAACTGAAGCTTTCTTT. Its protein is CASSFVQGAGTEAFF.

This clone was counted once. V and J are TRBV30 and TRBJ2-5, with D possibly matching TRBD1 (5 bases). V was cut by 0 bases and J by 4 bases, with 9 bases left in between. CDR3 length: 13 amino acids. CDR1 GTSNPN and CDR2 SVGIG come from the germline V gene (reference sequence). CDR3 sequence: CAWSVAGSETQYF. The CDR3 bases are TGTGCCTGGAGTGTTGCAGGGTCAGAGACCCAGTACTTC.

The V call is TRBV30, the J call TRBJ2-1, with D possibly matching TRBD2 (6 bases). The CDR3 covers 14 residues. Germline lookup yields CDR1 GTSNPN and CDR2 SVGIG (reference sequence). The germline V and J ends were trimmed by 4 bases and 0 bases, with 10 bases remaining between them. The CDR3 region has the DNA TGTGCCTGGAATTCGGGGGTCTCCTACAATGAGCAGTTCTTC. Residues: CAWNSGVSYNEQFF. Together with reference TRBV30 and TRBJ2-1, the CDR3 gives the full variable domain: SQTIHQWPATLVQPVGSPLSLECTVEGTSNPNLYWYRQAAGRGLQLLFYSVGIGQISSEVPQNLSASRPQDRQFILSSKKLLLSDSGFYLCAWNSGVSYNEQFFGPGTRLTVL.

The chain is built from TRBV6-6 and TRBJ1-5; unclear D gene. Trimming cost V 0 bases and J 5 bases, with 5 bases left between them. CDR3 length: 13 amino acids. Per the germline V gene, CDR1 is MNHNY and CDR2 is SVGAGI (reference sequence). The DNA of the CDR3 is TGTGCCAGCAGTTACTCCAGAGATCAGCCCCAGCATTTT. It translates to CASSYSRDQPQHF.

This clone appeared a single time. The rearrangement joins TRBV9 to TRBJ1-1; D is unclear. The V end lost 0 bases, the J end lost 1 base, and 7 bases lay between the germline ends. Germline lookup yields CDR1 SGDLS and CDR2 YYNGEE. CDR3 size: 14 residues. The CDR3 DNA follows: TGTGCCAGCAGCGTAGCGTCCGGGAACACTGAAGCTTTCTTT. It encodes CASSVASGNTEAFF. The entire variable domain, with the rest obtained from reference TRBV9 and TRBJ1-1, is as follows: DSGVTQTPKHLITATGQRVTLRCSPRSGDLSVYWYQQSLDQGLQFLIQYYNGEERAKGNILERFSAQQFPDLHSELNLSSLELGDSALYFCASSVASGNTEAFFGQGTRLTVV.

This clone showed up just a few times. This chain links TRBV6-1 with TRBJ1-5; D may be TRBD1 (5 bases). The germline gives CDR1 MNHNS, CDR2 SASEGT. Between the trimmed V and J ends, which lost 2 bases and 7 bases, there was a span of 9 bases. The CDR3 totals 13 residues. DNA of the CDR3: TGTGCCAGCAGTGAACAGGGTCGCCAGCCCCAGCATTTT. Protein sequence: CASSEQGRQPQHF.

This rearrangement joins TRBV28 to TRBJ1-2; D not certain. Germline V CDR1 and CDR2: MDHEN, SYDVKM. This CDR3 contains 13 residues. Trimming took 7 bases from V and 8 from J, leaving 17 bases between them. CDR3 sequence (DNA): TGTGCCAGCACTCTCCTACTATCGGGGGGCTACACCTTC. Protein sequence: CASTLLLSGGYTF.

The chain recombines TRBV28 with TRBJ1-5, with D hard to call. Trimming left V 4 bases short and J 2 bases short, with 18 bases between. The CDR3 is made up of 17 amino acids. Germline assignment: CDR1 MDHEN and CDR2 SYDVKM. DNA of the CDR3: TGTGCCAGCAGTTCTGGAAGTGGAGGGCACCGCAATCAGCCCCAGCATTTT. Translated, it gives CASSSGSGGHRNQPQHF.

The chain recombines TRBV11-3 with TRBJ2-3; D unclear. Per the germline V gene, CDR1 is SGHNT and CDR2 is YENEEA. V was shortened by 1 base and J by 5 bases, with 7 bases between the two germline ends. The CDR3 extends over 13 amino acids. DNA of the CDR3: TGTGCCAGCAGCTTAGTCACCCAAGATACGCAGTATTTT. Translated: CASSLVTQDTQYF.

The chain couples TRBV5-1 to TRBJ1-4; D is possibly TRBD1 (5 bases). Germline loops: CDR1 SGHRS, CDR2 YFSETQ. This CDR3 has 19 residues. Trimming cost V 4 bases and J 4 bases, with 26 bases left between them. CDR3 region: CASSRFRGPSMDFNEKLFF. The DNA for the CDR3 is TGCGCCAGCAGCCGTTTCCGGGGCCCCAGCATGGATTTTAATGAAAAACTGTTTTTT.

V and J are TRBV5-6 and TRBJ2-2, with TRBD1 matching over 7 bases. Germline-derived CDR1 and CDR2 are SGHDT and YYEEEE. The J segment lost 5 bases and the V segment lost 4 bases, leaving 11 bases of the junction unmatched. CDR3 size: 16 residues. In DNA, the CDR3 is TGTGCCAGCAGCCACGGACAGGCCGGCTGGACCGGGGAGCTGTTTTTT. Translated: CASSHGQAGWTGELFF.

The chain is built from TRBV5-1 and TRBJ1-2; the D gene is possibly TRBD1 (6 bases). The CDR3 extends over 14 amino acids. Germline values: CDR1 SGHRS, CDR2 YFSETQ. The V and J ends lost 4 bases and 7 bases respectively, with 17 bases between them. The CDR3 sequence: CASSMGAGMAGYTF. The CDR3 bases are TGCGCCAGCAGCATGGGGGCAGGGATGGCTGGCTACACCTTC.

Here the CDR3 reads CSVEGTSGSGNEQFF. The DNA of the CDR3 is TGCAGCGTTGAGGGGACTAGCGGGAGTGGCAATGAGCAGTTCTTC. J is TRBJ2-1 and V is TRBV29-1; 14 bases agree with TRBD2. From germline, CDR1 is SQVTM and CDR2 ANQGSEA. There are 15 residues in the CDR3. V shed 3 bases and J 6 bases; nucleotides not matched to a gene: 4.

The V and J genes are TRBV28 and TRBJ1-2; D is ambiguous. The CDR3 extends over 15 amino acids. Germline CDR1 and CDR2: MDHEN and SYDVKM. V was shortened by 2 bases and J by 1 base, with 11 bases between the two germline ends. CDR3 protein: CASSLRSAVNYGYTF. The CDR3 region has the DNA TGTGCCAGCAGTTTAAGAAGCGCGGTTAACTATGGCTACACCTTC.

This clone was observed a single time. The chain carries TRBV27 and TRBJ1-1; tentative D call: TRBD1 (6 bases). Trimming removed 2 bases at V and 10 bases at J, with 14 bases between. The length of the CDR3 is 13 residues. CDR1 is MNHEY and CDR2 is SMNVEV in the germline V gene (reference sequence). The CDR3 spells CASSLATGFAAFF. Written as DNA, the CDR3 is TGTGCCAGCAGTTTAGCGACAGGTTTTGCAGCTTTCTTT.

V gene TRBV11-2 combines with J gene TRBJ2-1; a possible D gene is TRBD1 (6 bases). In germline, CDR1 is SGHAT, CDR2 FQNNGV. The V end lost 5 bases, the J end lost 10 bases, and 15 bases lay between the germline ends. The CDR3 has 13 amino acids. CDR3 protein: CASSQLIQGEQFF. The DNA of the CDR3 is TGTGCCAGCAGCCAATTAATTCAGGGGGAGCAGTTCTTC. The entire variable domain, with the rest obtained from reference TRBV11-2 and TRBJ2-1, is as follows: EAGVAQSPRYKIIEKRQSVAFWCNPISGHATLYWYQQILGQGPKLLIQFQNNGVVDDSQLPKDRFSAERLKGVDSTLKIQPAKLEDSAVYLCASSQLIQGEQFFGPGTRLTVL.

The V and J genes are TRBV19 and TRBJ1-2, with D possibly being TRBD1 (5 bases). The ends were cut back, 4 bases at V and 8 bases at J, with 8 bases in the middle. Germline CDR1 is LNHDA and CDR2 is SQIVND (reference sequence). The CDR3 covers 11 residues. The CDR3 bases are TGTGCCAGTAGTACGGCAGGGGGCTACACCTTC. This gives the protein CASSTAGGYTF.

The V call is TRBV19, the J call TRBJ1-5; no reliable D call. Germline V lookup: CDR1 LNHDA, CDR2 SQIVND (reference sequence). This CDR3 is 14 amino acids long. V shed 3 bases and J shed 3 bases, with 9 bases lying between them. This CDR3 is CASSIAGNNQPQHF. CDR3 nucleotide sequence: TGTGCCAGTAGTATTGCTGGGAACAATCAGCCCCAGCATTTT.

This clone was seen once. The gene calls are TRBV5-1 and TRBJ2-5; possibly TRBD2 for D (6 bases). CDR3 length: 12 residues. The V end lost 6 bases, the J end lost 4 bases, and 10 bases lay between the germline ends. Per the germline V gene, CDR1 is SGHRS and CDR2 is YFSETQ. The CDR3 loop reads CASNGGTETQYF. The CDR3 DNA reads TGCGCCAGCAACGGAGGGACAGAGACCCAGTACTTC.

The chain joins TRBV2 to TRBJ1-5, with 11 nucleotides matching TRBD1. Trimming removed 6 bases from V and 5 bases from J; junction bases left unmatched: 9. Looked up from germline, CDR1 is SNHLY and CDR2 is FYNNEI. The CDR3 length is 16 residues. The CDR3: CASRASGTGGYQPQHF. Written as DNA, the CDR3 is TGTGCCAGCAGGGCATCCGGGACAGGGGGTTATCAGCCCCAGCATTTT.

V gene TRBV27 combines with J gene TRBJ2-3; the D gene is possibly TRBD2 (6 bases). This CDR3 is built from 14 residues. Germline loops: CDR1 MNHEY, CDR2 SMNVEV (reference sequence). The germline V and J ends were trimmed by 4 bases and 5 bases, with 13 bases remaining between them. This CDR3 reads CASSSISGVDTQYF. The CDR3 nucleotides read TGTGCCAGCAGTTCGATTAGCGGAGTAGATACGCAGTATTTT.

The rearrangement uses TRBV7-9 and TRBJ2-5; TRBD2 might be the D (6 bases). The CDR3 sequence is 16 residues long. V lost 2 bases, J lost 2 bases, and 15 bases lay in between. Per germline, CDR1 SEHNR and CDR2 FQNEAQ (reference sequence). CDR3 in amino acids: CASSLSYRGKQETQYF. CDR3 bases: TGTGCCAGCAGCTTATCTTATCGGGGGAAGCAAGAGACCCAGTACTTC.

The rearrangement joins TRBV10-1 to TRBJ2-2, with 8 bases matching TRBD1. From germline, CDR1 is WNHNN and CDR2 SYGVQD (reference sequence). The CDR3 runs 15 residues. Trimming at V came to 6 bases and at J to 3 bases, leaving 6 bases not matched to a gene. Written as DNA, the CDR3 is TGCGCCAGCAGCCCTGCGGACAGGGACACCGGGGAGCTGTTTTTT. Its translation: CASSPADRDTGELFF.

The V gene is TRBV21-1, the J gene TRBJ2-3; TRBD2, as called in the table, went unchecked against the DNA. TRBV21-1 has pseudogene status. The CDR3 has 20 residues. The CDR3 reads CASSKMEAGALGESTDTQYF. CDR3 DNA: TGTGCCAGCAGCAAAATGGAAGCGGGGGCATTAGGGGAAAGCACAGATACGCAGTATTTT.

The rearrangement joins TRBV4-1 to TRBJ2-7; 9 nucleotides line up with TRBD2. This CDR3 comprises 19 residues. Germline CDR1 reads MGHRA; CDR2 reads YSYEKL. V shed 0 bases and J 5 bases; nucleotides not matched to a gene: 17. CDR3 nucleotides: TGCGCCAGCAGCCAAGATAGGGCTAGCGGGATAACCGGGCTAGACGAGCAGTACTTC. Translation gives CASSQDRASGITGLDEQYF.

This chain uses TRBV6-1 with TRBJ1-2; 8 bases line up with TRBD1. Germline CDR1 reads MNHNS; CDR2 reads SASEGT. The CDR3 covers 15 residues. V gave up 8 bases and J gave up 3 bases; unmatched junction bases: 11. The CDR3 region is CASHTRTGNDYGYTF. The CDR3 nucleotides are TGTGCCAGCCATACCCGGACAGGGAATGACTATGGCTACACCTTC.